This TCR beta chain was captured in a study of OX40 agonist ivuxolimab in advanced cancers. Study as a whole: Age averaged 60 years (range about 23 to 80), and less than 85% were male.

The germline V gene has CDR1 SNHLY and CDR2 FYNNEI. Germline trimming cut 2 bases from V and 3 bases from J; bases unmatched to any gene: 3. CDR3 length: 15 residues. Only in-frame clones appear in the TCRdb table, and some are missing; sequencing was by immunoSEQ multiplex PCR. The sample contains about 75,000 clones, 75% to 90% of which appear only once. Collection of blood occurred at baseline, at cycle 4 day 1, and at cycle 7 day 1. J is TRBJ2-1 and V is TRBV2; 8 bases line up with TRBD1. The source of this sequence is an adult with an advanced solid tumor such as melanoma, head and neck, liver or kidney cancer. Material: CD4+ or CD8+ T cells sorted from blood, obtained in a trial of the OX40 agonist ivuxolimab. The CDR3 DNA reads as TGTGCCAGCAGTGAACTCGGGACAGGCTACAATGAGCAGTTCTTC. Translating it yields CASSELGTGYNEQFF.